A single sample gave rise to the 25 T cell receptor beta chains below, sequenced in a study of T-cell reconstitution after alpha-beta-depleted transplantation in children. Construction of the TCRbeta library involved unique molecular identifiers. TCRdb itself ran the PCR reads through MiXCR, one entry per CDR3 protein. The profile covers 500,000 or so distinct CDR3 sequences, with about 30% appearing a single time and around 2.5% taken by the ten largest. Material: PBMCs from the stem cell graft donor, obtained from the stem cell graft. The receptor source for this set is a human donor who donated a stem cell graft to a child with aplastic anemia.

In its sample, this clonotype was seen a few times. The CDR3 loop is CSGSRTENTEAFF. The DNA for the CDR3 is TGCAGCGGCAGTAGGACAGAGAACACTGAAGCTTTCTTT. V and J are TRBV29-1 and TRBJ1-1, with D perhaps TRBD1 (6 bases). Per the germline V gene, CDR1 is SQVTM and CDR2 is ANQGSEA. Trimming pared 7 bases from V and 1 base from J, leaving 13 bases between. This CDR3 comprises 13 residues.

In DNA form, the CDR3 reads TGTGCCAGCAGCTCCGGGCAGGGAACTAATGAAAAACTGTTTTTT. This sequence encodes CASSSGQGTNEKLFF. The V and J genes are TRBV7-7 and TRBJ1-4, with D maybe TRBD1 (5 bases). Germline CDR1 SSHAT, CDR2 FNYEAQ (reference sequence). CDR3 length: 15 amino acids. Trimming left V 4 bases short and J 1 base short, with 10 bases between.

V and J are TRBV12-3 or TRBV12-4 and TRBJ2-3; either TRBD1 or TRBD2 may fit D (6 bases each). V lost 5 bases, J lost 0 bases, and 9 bases lay in between. The CDR3 has 14 residues. The CDR3 loop reads CASSTGTSTDTQYF. As DNA, the CDR3 is TGTGCCAGCAGTACAGGGACTAGCACAGATACGCAGTATTTT.

The count of this clonotype is one. The rearrangement joins TRBV7-2 to TRBJ2-5; D is undetermined. The V end lost 3 bases, the J end lost 1 base, and 9 bases lay between the germline ends. The CDR3 is made up of 14 amino acids. Per the germline V gene, CDR1 is SGHTA and CDR2 is FQGNSA. CDR3 nucleotide sequence: TGTGCCAGCAGCTTCCCGGGTCCCCAAGAGACCCAGTACTTC. It encodes CASSFPGPQETQYF.

In this sample, this clonotype turned up once. Germline and junction disagree at one end, which may indicate a read error. V is TRBV24-1 and J is TRBJ2-5; 8 bases fit TRBD1. Germline loops: CDR1 KGHDR, CDR2 SFDVKD. The length of the CDR3 is 14 residues. The CDR3 DNA sequence: TGTGCCATCAGTCAGGGGGCAGGAGAAGAGACCCAGTACTTC. It is translated as CAISQGAGEETQYF.

In this sample, this clonotype turned up a few times. This chain links TRBV5-1 with TRBJ1-1; a possible D gene is TRBD1 (5 bases). CDR3 length equals 15 residues. The V end lost 4 bases, the J end lost 0 bases, and 13 bases lay between the germline ends. The germline CDR1 and CDR2 sequences are SGHRS and YFSETQ. The CDR3 region is CASSLRAEMNTEAFF. CDR3 DNA sequence: TGCGCCAGCAGCCTCAGGGCTGAGATGAACACTGAAGCTTTCTTT.

This clonotype has at least ten counts. This chain links TRBV27 with TRBJ2-3, with D possibly being TRBD1 (6 bases). Germline lookup yields CDR1 MNHEY and CDR2 SMNVEV (reference sequence). The CDR3 totals 15 residues. Trimming took 3 bases from V and 4 from J, leaving 14 bases between them. The chain's CDR3 is CASSFGQGNADTQYF. CDR3 DNA: TGTGCCAGCAGTTTCGGGCAGGGGAACGCAGATACGCAGTATTTT.

Only a few counts were recorded for this clonotype. The CDR3 DNA follows: TGCGCCAGCACACGGGACCGCGGAGTGGATGGCTACACCTTC. Translated: CASTRDRGVDGYTF. The chain carries TRBV5-1 and TRBJ1-2; D possibly corresponds to TRBD1 (5 bases). Deletions cut 6 bases from V and 6 bases from J, with 18 bases between. CDR3 size: 14 residues. Germline V gives CDR1 SGHRS, CDR2 YFSETQ.

V is TRBV3-1 and J is TRBJ2-3; TRBD2 agrees at 7 bases. The germline CDR1 and CDR2 sequences are LGHDT and YNNKEL (reference sequence). The CDR3 loop spans 18 amino acids. J gave up 3 bases and V 4 bases, and 16 bases lay outside the gene matches. CDR3 DNA: TGTGCCAGCAGCCTCTCCCCGGGAAGCGGGATACGGACAGATACGCAGTATTTT. Its protein is CASSLSPGSGIRTDTQYF.

This rearrangement joins TRBV9 to TRBJ2-3; tentatively, D is TRBD1 or TRBD2 (7 bases each). This CDR3 has 15 amino acids. CDR1 is SGDLS, CDR2 YYNGEE, per germline. Trimming pared 3 bases from V and 4 bases from J, leaving 15 bases between. CDR3 amino acids: CASSAREGASDTQYF. For the CDR3, the DNA is TGTGCCAGCAGCGCCAGGGAGGGGGCTTCAGATACGCAGTATTTT.

V usage is TRBV12-3 or TRBV12-4 and J usage is TRBJ2-5; D perhaps matches TRBD1 (5 bases). V was trimmed by 5 bases and J by 5 bases, leaving 18 bases between them. This CDR3 region has 15 residues. The CDR3 DNA is TGTGCCAGCAGTCCCCCGGGCCCCAGGGTTGAGACCCAGTACTTC. It specifies CASSPPGPRVETQYF.

Only a few counts were recorded for this clonotype. The V gene is TRBV20-1, the J gene TRBJ2-4, with TRBD2 identical over 11 bases. Trimming at V came to 0 bases and at J to 9 bases, leaving 7 bases not matched to a gene. CDR3 length: 15 residues. Germline V gives CDR1 DFQATT, CDR2 SNEGSKA (reference sequence). CDR3 in amino acids: CSARDTSGREGIQYF. CDR3 in DNA: TGCAGTGCTAGAGATACTAGCGGGAGAGAGGGCATTCAGTACTTC.

The rearrangement uses TRBV4-3 and TRBJ1-4; the match to TRBD1 covers 9 bases. CDR3 length equals 17 residues. V shed 0 bases, J shed 8 bases, and the junction held 10 bases outside the gene matches. Germline values: CDR1 LGHNA, CDR2 YSLEER. The CDR3 here is CASSQEFSGTGSEKLFF. CDR3 bases: TGCGCCAGCAGCCAAGAGTTTTCGGGGACAGGGTCGGAAAAACTGTTTTTT.

The genes are TRBV5-1 and TRBJ2-2, with TRBD1 identical over 7 bases. The CDR3 is 16 amino acids. The ends lost 2 bases at V and 1 base at J; junction bases unmatched: 5. Germline V lookup: CDR1 SGHRS, CDR2 YFSETQ. In DNA form, the CDR3 reads TGCGCCAGCAGCTTAGTGACAGGGATGAACACCGGGGAGCTGTTTTTT. It yields the protein CASSLVTGMNTGELFF.

This clonotype showed up just a few times. The chain is built from TRBV30 and TRBJ2-2; 7 bases agree with TRBD1. V was clipped by 4 bases and J by 5 bases; unmatched bases: 4. The CDR3 length is 13 residues. Germline CDR1 reads GTSNPN; CDR2 reads SVGIG (reference sequence). The CDR3 is CAWTQQGTGELFF. CDR3 DNA sequence: TGTGCCTGGACCCAACAGGGGACCGGGGAGCTGTTTTTT. The full variable domain, its missing parts supplied by reference TRBV30 and TRBJ2-2, is SQTIHQWPATLVQPVGSPLSLECTVEGTSNPNLYWYRQAAGRGLQLLFYSVGIGQISSEVPQNLSASRPQDRQFILSSKKLLLSDSGFYLCAWTQQGTGELFFGEGSRLTVL.

J is TRBJ2-1 and V is TRBV19; 7 bases map to TRBD2. The CDR3 totals 19 residues. Trimming took 4 bases from V and 2 from J; bases not matched to a gene: 17. Germline V gene sequence: CDR1 LNHDA, CDR2 SQIVND (reference sequence). CDR3 in amino acids: CASSRFGLAEAATYNEQFF. As DNA, the CDR3 is TGTGCCAGTAGTAGATTCGGGCTAGCGGAAGCAGCAACCTACAATGAGCAGTTCTTC.

This clonotype has a count of ten or more. The genes are TRBV20-1 and TRBJ2-2; 7 bases fit TRBD1. The V gene end was trimmed by 3 bases and the J gene end by 2 bases; junction bases not matched to a gene: 3. This CDR3 spans 14 amino acids. Germline CDR1 and CDR2: DFQATT and SNEGSKA (reference sequence). CDR3 bases: TGCAGTGCTAGGAACAGGGGAAACACCGGGGAGCTGTTTTTT. Translation gives CSARNRGNTGELFF.

This clonotype was seen a handful of times. This chain links TRBV5-1 with TRBJ2-1, with 11 bases fitting TRBD2. V shed 1 base, J shed 8 bases, and the junction held 5 bases outside the gene matches. From germline, CDR1 is SGHRS and CDR2 YFSETQ. This CDR3 is 15 amino acids long. This CDR3 is CASSLTSGRFDEQFF. The CDR3, as DNA: TGCGCCAGCAGCTTGACTAGCGGGAGATTCGATGAGCAGTTCTTC.

This clonotype occurred a few times. The chain is built from TRBV5-4 and TRBJ2-1, with 10 bases lining up with TRBD2. J gave up 8 bases and V 4 bases, and 3 bases lay outside the gene matches. The germline V gene encodes CDR1 SGHNT and CDR2 YYREEE (reference sequence). The CDR3 consists of 13 residues. The chain's CDR3 is CASSPLAGDEQFF. CDR3 bases: TGTGCCAGCAGCCCTCTAGCGGGAGATGAGCAGTTCTTC.

The gene calls are TRBV10-3 and TRBJ1-2; TRBD1 matches 9 bases. Germline CDR1 ENHRY, CDR2 SYGVKD. CDR3 length equals 16 residues. V shed 6 bases, J shed 1 base, and the junction held 9 bases outside the gene matches. This CDR3 reads CAISPGGQGLNYGYTF. In DNA form, the CDR3 reads TGTGCCATCAGCCCTGGAGGACAGGGGCTTAACTATGGCTACACCTTC.

This clonotype appeared many times. Compared with germline, one end of the junction differs, possibly owing to a read error. The chain links TRBV12-3 or TRBV12-4 to TRBJ2-2; tentatively, D is TRBD2 (5 bases). This CDR3 is built from 13 residues. The CDR3 DNA is TGCGCCAGCAGCTTAAGGGAGACCGGGGAGCTGTTTTTT. It is translated as CASSLRETGELFF.

This clonotype was detected many times. The chain combines TRBV12-3 or TRBV12-4 with TRBJ1-1, with D perhaps matching TRBD1 (5 bases). The ends were cut back, 3 bases at V and 1 base at J, with 9 bases in the middle. CDR3 length: 14 residues. As DNA, the CDR3 is TGTGCCAGCAGTTTTGGGGGAGCGAACACTGAAGCTTTCTTT. This codes for CASSFGGANTEAFF.

This clonotype came up a few times. The rearrangement links TRBV6-1 to TRBJ1-1; D not resolved. Germline loops: CDR1 MNHNS, CDR2 SASEGT. Trimming pared 6 bases from V and 10 bases from J, leaving 18 bases between. The CDR3 is 13 amino acids. CDR3 residues: CASSRTGRGGAFF. DNA of the CDR3: TGTGCCAGCAGCCGGACGGGGAGAGGAGGAGCTTTCTTT.

This clonotype was counted only a few times. The chain is built from TRBV20-1 and TRBJ1-2; D is ambiguous. Between the trimmed V and J ends, which lost 7 bases and 7 bases, there was a span of 16 bases. There are 12 residues in the CDR3. Per germline, CDR1 DFQATT and CDR2 SNEGSKA (reference sequence). The CDR3 protein is CSGKGGSGGYTF. CDR3 nucleotide sequence: TGCAGTGGGAAGGGAGGGAGTGGTGGCTACACCTTC.

This clonotype was counted a few times. The chain links TRBV10-3 to TRBJ2-7, with D uncertain. CDR1 and CDR2 from the germline V gene are ENHRY and SYGVKD. The CDR3 is 12 amino acids. V lost 3 bases and J lost 6, with 9 bases in between. CDR3 sequence (DNA): TGTGCCATCAGTGACCAATCGGCCGAGCAGTACTTC. Translating gives CAISDQSAEQYF.